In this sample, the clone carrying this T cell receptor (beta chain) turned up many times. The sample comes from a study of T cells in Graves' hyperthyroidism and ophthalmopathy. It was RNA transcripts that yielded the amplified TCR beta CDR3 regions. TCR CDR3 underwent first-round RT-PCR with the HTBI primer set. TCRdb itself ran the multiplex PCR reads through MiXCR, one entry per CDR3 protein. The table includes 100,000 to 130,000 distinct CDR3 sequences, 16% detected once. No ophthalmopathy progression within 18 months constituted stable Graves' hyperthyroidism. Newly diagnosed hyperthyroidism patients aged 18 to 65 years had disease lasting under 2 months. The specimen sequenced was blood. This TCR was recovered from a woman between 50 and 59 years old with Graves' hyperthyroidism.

The CDR3 loop is CASSLLSGAPNEQFF. The DNA of the CDR3 is TGTGCCAGCAGCCTCCTTAGCGGGGCCCCCAATGAGCAGTTCTTC. This chain links TRBV7-3 with TRBJ2-1; 8 bases agree with TRBD2. The CDR3 is 15 amino acids. V lost 5 bases, J lost 6 bases, and 9 bases stayed unmatched. CDR1 is SGHTA and CDR2 is FQGTGA in the germline V gene.